The entry that follows covers one TCR beta chain sequence. Its antigen remains unknown. The sample originates from a study of CD8 T cells in ankylosing spondylitis. Making use of molecular barcodes, quantitative 5'-RACE generated TCR beta libraries. TCRdb itself ran the 5' RACE reads through MiXCR, one entry per CDR3 protein. The data contain about 450,000 distinct CDR3 sequences, 25% to 30% of them singletons. Study observations and caveats: Matched ankylosing spondylitis synovial fluid reportedly showed significant enrichment of disease-linked clones. Apparently characteristic of ankylosing spondylitis blood was a TCR beta motif (under ten highly homologous variants). Disease-linked clones were CD8+ and relatively rare in peripheral blood.

Per the germline V gene, CDR1 is SGHDN and CDR2 is FVKESK. Trimming cost V 0 bases and J 4 bases; bases outside gene matches: 10. The CDR3 has 17 amino acids. The chain links TRBV14 to TRBJ2-5; TRBD2 agrees at 8 bases. Sequencing was done on a sample of blood, either unsorted or a sorted T cell fraction (not recorded which). This receptor was obtained from a male donor with ankylosing spondylitis. CDR3 protein: CASSQEGWSGRAETQYF. The CDR3, as DNA: TGTGCCAGCAGCCAAGAAGGGTGGAGCGGGAGAGCAGAGACCCAGTACTTC.